These 22 T cell receptor beta chains were all obtained from the same sample, sequenced in a study of shared clonotypes between healthy human individuals. Naive CD8 cells, CD45RO-negative and positively selected for CCR7, excluded terminally differentiated effector memory CD45RA+ cells. Generated by immunoSEQ multiplex PCR, the TCRdb table keeps only in-frame clones and is missing some. This table has about 1,800,000 clones, about 95% appearing once. Specimen: naive CD8+ T cells sorted from blood. These receptor sequences come from a man aged 18 to 30 in good health.

The genes are TRBV4-1 and TRBJ2-7; TRBD1 agrees at 9 bases. CDR1 and CDR2 (germline): MGHRA, YSYEKL. The CDR3 sequence is 15 residues long. V trimming: 4 bases; J trimming: 3 bases; junction bases outside the gene matches: 7. The CDR3 DNA reads as TGCGCCAGCAGCCCACCGGGACAGGGAATCTACGAGCAGTACTTC. As protein: CASSPPGQGIYEQYF.

This clone was observed once. The rearrangement joins TRBV6-1 to TRBJ2-1; no reliable D call. Germline V gene sequence: CDR1 MNHNS, CDR2 SASEGT. This CDR3 comprises 14 residues. The germline V and J ends were trimmed by 2 bases and 4 bases, with 9 bases remaining between them. This CDR3 is CASSELGYYNEQFF. The CDR3 nucleotides read TGTGCCAGCAGTGAATTGGGGTATTACAATGAGCAGTTCTTC.

The rearrangement links TRBV9 to TRBJ2-7; 7 bases match TRBD1. CDR1 and CDR2 from the germline V gene are SGDLS and YYNGEE. The CDR3 runs to 15 residues. Losses at the gene ends were 3 bases for V and 2 bases for J; bases not matched to a gene: 8. The CDR3 coding sequence is TGTGCCAGCAGCGCAGGGACAGACCCAACCTACGAGCAGTACTTC. This sequence encodes CASSAGTDPTYEQYF.

The chain combines TRBV27 with TRBJ2-6; D not certain. The V gene's germline CDR1 is MNHEY and CDR2 SMNVEV (reference sequence). V was clipped by 3 bases and J by 0 bases, with 9 bases between them. The CDR3 contains 16 residues. This CDR3 reads CASSFVQPSGANVLTF. As DNA, the CDR3 is TGTGCCAGCAGTTTCGTGCAGCCCTCTGGGGCCAACGTCCTGACTTTC.

The rearrangement uses TRBV6-1 and TRBJ2-7; perhaps TRBD2 as D (6 bases). The germline CDR1 and CDR2 sequences are MNHNS and SASEGT. This CDR3 is built from 13 residues. Trimming cost V 10 bases and J 3 bases, with 16 bases left between them. In DNA form, the CDR3 reads TGTGCCACTTCGACTCACGGGGGCTACGAGCAGTACTTC. Translation: CATSTHGGYEQYF.

In DNA, the CDR3 is TGTGCCAGCAGAGGAGCAGGGGGCCTCTACGAGCAGTACTTC. Amino acids: CASRGAGGLYEQYF. This rearrangement joins TRBV27 to TRBJ2-7; 8 nucleotides align to TRBD1. With V trimmed by 6 bases and J by 3 bases, 7 bases remained unmatched. Germline V CDR1 and CDR2: MNHEY, SMNVEV (reference sequence). The length of the CDR3 is 14 residues.

Details on this clone: A junction boundary mismatches the germline segment, possibly from a read error. V gene TRBV7-7 combines with J gene TRBJ2-3, with a possible D match to TRBD2 (6 bases). The CDR3 loop spans 14 amino acids. Germline loops: CDR1 SSHAT, CDR2 FNYEAQ (reference sequence). DNA of the CDR3: TGTGCTAGCAGCTTAGGAGGGCGCACAGATACGCAGTATTTT. Its protein is CASSLGGRTDTQYF.

The CDR3 nucleotides are TGTGCCAGCAGTTACGCCCAGGGACATCAGCCCCAGCATTTT. Protein: CASSYAQGHQPQHF. The J gene is TRBJ1-5, the V gene TRBV6-5, with D possibly matching TRBD1 (5 bases). Trimming left V 2 bases short and J 5 bases short, with 10 bases between. Germline loops: CDR1 MNHEY, CDR2 SVGAGI. CDR3 size: 14 residues.

As to this clone: Other DNA sequences from this sample encode an identical CDR3 as well. The rearrangement uses TRBV9 and TRBJ2-3; weak D call: TRBD2 (6 bases). There are 15 residues in the CDR3. Germline CDR1 is SGDLS and CDR2 is YYNGEE. V lost 0 bases and J lost 1, with 9 bases in between. In DNA form, the CDR3 reads TGTGCCAGCAGCGTAGACGGCGGGGGCACAGATACGCAGTATTTT. This codes for CASSVDGGGTDTQYF.

A word on this clone: A junction boundary mismatches the germline segment, possibly from a read error. The genes are TRBV7-7 and TRBJ1-3; D may be TRBD1 (5 bases). Germline CDR1 SSHAT, CDR2 FNYEAQ (reference sequence). This CDR3 has 14 amino acids. The CDR3 DNA is TGTGCTAGCAGTGTGACAGTCTCTGGAAACACCATATATTTT. Amino acid sequence: CASSVTVSGNTIYF.

The V gene is TRBV7-9, the J gene TRBJ2-3; D unresolved. The CDR3 consists of 13 residues. Germline V gives CDR1 SEHNR, CDR2 FQNEAQ (reference sequence). Trimming took 3 bases from V and 3 from J, leaving 7 bases between them. The CDR3 DNA follows: TGTGCCAGCAGCTTCTTCCTGACAGATACGCAGTATTTT. Its protein product is CASSFFLTDTQYF.

The V gene is TRBV5-5, the J gene TRBJ1-3, with 7 bases fitting TRBD1. The CDR3 runs 15 residues. The junction had 3 bases not matched to a gene; V was cut back by 3 bases and J by 0 bases. Germline CDR1 reads SGHKS; CDR2 reads YYEKEE (reference sequence). The CDR3 loop reads CASSSTGISGNTIYF. CDR3 nucleotides: TGTGCCAGCAGCTCGACAGGGATCTCTGGAAACACCATATATTTT.

The chain links TRBV7-9 to TRBJ2-4, with D possibly being TRBD1 (6 bases). Germline lookup yields CDR1 SEHNR and CDR2 FQNEAQ (reference sequence). V was trimmed by 5 bases and J by 1 base, leaving 15 bases between them. This CDR3 is built from 16 residues. The CDR3 loop reads CASSPRAGEAKNIQYF. DNA of the CDR3: TGTGCCAGCAGCCCTAGAGCAGGGGAGGCCAAAAACATTCAGTACTTC.

This rearrangement joins TRBV2 to TRBJ2-6; 7 positions agree with TRBD1. V dropped 6 bases and J dropped 1; count of bases not matched to a gene: 6. Germline V gene lookup returns CDR1 SNHLY and CDR2 FYNNEI. The CDR3 has 16 amino acids. CDR3 region: CASRTDRESGANVLTF. CDR3 nucleotides: TGTGCCAGCAGAACCGACAGGGAATCTGGGGCCAACGTCCTGACTTTC.

The chain employs TRBV6-5 and TRBJ1-1; D is unresolved. This CDR3 has 14 residues. Per the germline V gene, CDR1 is MNHEY and CDR2 is SVGAGI. The V gene lost 3 bases and the J gene lost 5 bases, with 13 bases spanning the gap. The CDR3 is CASSYVTGRTEAFF. In nucleotides, the CDR3 is TGTGCCAGCAGTTATGTCACGGGCAGGACTGAAGCTTTCTTT.

With respect to this clone: Other DNA sequences from this sample encode an identical CDR3 as well. CDR3 nucleotide sequence: TGTGCCAGCAGCCCAGGGGGCTACGAGCAGTACTTC. The encoded protein is CASSPGGYEQYF. The chain links TRBV6-1 to TRBJ2-7; 7 nucleotides agree with TRBD1. The CDR3 spans 12 residues. The junction had 2 bases not matched to a gene; V was cut back by 6 bases and J by 3 bases. Germline CDR1 is MNHNS and CDR2 is SASEGT.

The chain has TRBV27 and TRBJ1-5, with TRBD1 as a possible D gene (5 bases). The V end was cut by 3 bases, the J end by 5 bases, with 11 bases between. Looked up from germline, CDR1 is MNHEY and CDR2 is SMNVEV (reference sequence). The CDR3 extends over 14 amino acids. Here the CDR3 DNA reads TGTGCCAGCAGTTTGGGGGTATCCGATCAGCCCCAGCATTTT. As protein: CASSLGVSDQPQHF.

The V and J genes are TRBV19 and TRBJ1-1; possible D gene TRBD1, 5 bases. Germline-derived CDR1 and CDR2 are LNHDA and SQIVND (reference sequence). V was trimmed by 5 bases and J by 4 bases, leaving 11 bases between them. The CDR3 covers 13 residues. The CDR3, as DNA: TGTGCCAGTAGTCGGGACGGTATCACTGAAGCTTTCTTT. Translated: CASSRDGITEAFF.

As regards this clone: With a much larger clone just one base away, this may be a read error. Other nucleotide sequences from this sample produce the same CDR3. This chain uses TRBV9 with TRBJ1-1; D gene uncertain. The CDR3 consists of 13 residues. Germline values: CDR1 SGDLS, CDR2 YYNGEE. V lost 0 bases to trimming and J lost 4 bases, with 7 bases between them. The CDR3: CASSVEGGTEAFF. CDR3 bases: TGTGCCAGCAGCGTAGAGGGTGGCACTGAAGCTTTCTTT.

V gene TRBV19 combines with J gene TRBJ1-2; D uncertain. V lost 7 bases and J lost 1, with 13 bases in between. Germline loops: CDR1 LNHDA, CDR2 SQIVND (reference sequence). This CDR3 spans 14 amino acids. CDR3 sequence: CASIRRAHNYGYTF. CDR3 nucleotide sequence: TGTGCCAGTATCCGCCGGGCCCATAACTATGGCTACACCTTC.

In regard to this clone: The sample carries other DNA sequences with the same CDR3. The chain is built from TRBV5-4 and TRBJ2-7; D ambiguous. The V gene lost 0 bases and the J gene lost 6 bases, with 10 bases spanning the gap. The CDR3 is 13 residues long. From germline, CDR1 is SGHNT and CDR2 YYREEE (reference sequence). The CDR3 here is CASSLAGPGEQYF. CDR3 coding DNA: TGTGCCAGCAGCTTGGCCGGACCCGGCGAGCAGTACTTC.

CDR3 coding DNA: TGTGCCAGCAGCTTGGGGACAGGATTCTCCTACGAGCAGTACTTC. Translating gives CASSLGTGFSYEQYF. The genes are TRBV7-9 and TRBJ2-7; 8 bases match TRBD1. The V gene end was trimmed by 3 bases and the J gene end by 0 bases; junction bases not matched to a gene: 4. The germline V gene has CDR1 SEHNR and CDR2 FQNEAQ (reference sequence). This CDR3 spans 15 amino acids.